These T cell receptor beta chains were read from a single sample in a study of T cell repertoires in cytomegalovirus infection. TCRdb reprocessed the reads with MiXCR, giving one entry per CDR3 protein. The table shows roughly 280,000 distinct CDR3 sequences, with around 9% occurring only once. Specimen: PBMCs. The receptors were gathered from a human donor in good health (CMV status not recorded). Some clones in this sample may be carry-over from other donors' samples. The CDR3 runs from the conserved cysteine through the conserved F or W. The D gene is left open where the match is weak. Some rows have no size entry. The others give once, few or many, or a class for an expanded clone.

DNA | CDR3 | length | D | J | size | V
TGTGCCAGCCGTTCCACGGGACAGACTAATTCACCCCTCCACTTT | CASRSTGQTNSPLHF | 15 | TRBD1 | TRBJ1-6 | many | TRBV7-1
TGTGCCAGCAGTTTCTTTGGTACCGGTCAGCCCCAGCATTTT | CASSFFGTGQPQHF | 14 | NA | TRBJ1-5 | many | TRBV28
TGCGCCAGCAGTCAATCTCGAGGGGATGAGCAGTTCTTC | CASSQSRGDEQFF | 13 | NA | TRBJ2-1 | many | TRBV23-1
TGTGCCAGCAGCCAAGAGACAGTCAACACCGGGGAGCTGTTTTTT | CASSQETVNTGELFF | 15 | NA | TRBJ2-2 | few | TRBV4-2
TGTGCCAGCAGCCCCGACCGACATGAGCAGTTCTTC | CASSPDRHEQFF | 12 | NA | TRBJ2-1 | many | TRBV7-2
TGTGCCAGCAGTCCCTTGGGACTAGCTACTACATTGGAGCAGTTCTTC | CASSPLGLATTLEQFF | 16 | TRBD2 | TRBJ2-1 | many | TRBV28
TGTGCTAGTGGTATCCGGGACAGGGGTTCTGGAGAGACCCAGTACTTC | CASGIRDRGSGETQYF | 16 | TRBD1 | TRBJ2-5 | NA | TRBV12-5
TGCAGTGCCCCAGGTTATGGCTACACCTTC | CSAPGYGYTF | 10 | NA | TRBJ1-2 | many | TRBV20-1
TGTGCCAGCAGCCCGACCCTGGGACCCGGCCGAAATGAGCAGTTCTTC | CASSPTLGPGRNEQFF | 16 | NA | TRBJ2-1 | NA | TRBV5-6
TGTGCCAGCAGCTTGACGGGGGCCGGGACTGAAGCTTTCTTT | CASSLTGAGTEAFF | 14 | NA | TRBJ1-1 | many | TRBV7-9
TGTGCCAGCAGCTTACGGGCTAGCGGGGGGGAGACCCAGTACTTC | CASSLRASGGETQYF | 15 | TRBD2 | TRBJ2-5 | many | TRBV7-2
TGTGCCAGCAGCTCGGGACGAGCTTTCTTT | CASSSGRAFF | 10 | NA | TRBJ1-1 | many | TRBV11-2
TGTGCCAGCAGCCCCCTAGGACAGGGGGCAGGCTACACCTTC | CASSPLGQGAGYTF | 14 | TRBD1 | TRBJ1-2 | many | TRBV7-2
TGTGCCAGCAGCCAAGATCCGGCGGCGGGGAGCATTCAGTACTTC | CASSQDPAAGSIQYF | 15 | NA | TRBJ2-4 | NA | TRBV4-2
TGTGCCAGCAGATATACCTCCTATAATTCACCCCTCCACTTT | CASRYTSYNSPLHF | 14 | NA | TRBJ1-6 | NA | TRBV19
TGTGCCAGCAGCCCCCCTAGCGGCTACGAGCAGTACTTC | CASSPPSGYEQYF | 13 | TRBD2 | TRBJ2-7 | many | TRBV7-2
TGTGCCAGCAGCTTAGAGTCCCGCTTGACGCAGTATTTT | CASSLESRLTQYF | 13 | NA | TRBJ2-3 | few | TRBV7-2
TGTGCCAGCAGTCGTAGCGGGAGCTTCCACAATGAGCAGTTCTTC | CASSRSGSFHNEQFF | 15 | TRBD2 | TRBJ2-1 | few | TRBV27
TGTGCCAGCAGCGCTAGGGGGACTAGCGGGGGGGCTGAGACCCAGTACTTC | CASSARGTSGGAETQYF | 17 | TRBD2 | TRBJ2-5 | many | TRBV7-8
TGTGCCACCAGTGACTCCAGGGGGCCGGCAGATACGCAGTATTTT | CATSDSRGPADTQYF | 15 | TRBD1 | TRBJ2-3 | NA | TRBV24-1
TGTGCCAGTATCCCGGACAGGAGGGAGACTGAAGCTTTCTTT | CASIPDRRETEAFF | 14 | TRBD1 | TRBJ1-1 | few | TRBV19
TGTGCCAGCAGCACGTCTCGGGGGGAAGGCACCGGGGAGCTGTTTTTT | CASSTSRGEGTGELFF | 16 | TRBD2 | TRBJ2-2 | many | TRBV7-8
TGTGCCAGCAGTTTAGCAGCGGGGGTGACAGATACGCAGTATTTT | CASSLAAGVTDTQYF | 15 | TRBD2 | TRBJ2-3 | many | TRBV28
TGTGCCAGCAGTAAGGGACTAGCGGGAGAGGTAGATACGCAGTATTTT | CASSKGLAGEVDTQYF | 16 | TRBD2 | TRBJ2-3 | many | TRBV12-3/TRBV12-4
TGTGCCAGCAGTCCACTCCTGCAGGGGGCGGCTGAAGCTTTCTTT | CASSPLLQGAAEAFF | 15 | TRBD1 | TRBJ1-1 | many | TRBV12-3/TRBV12-4
TGTGCCAGCAGCTTAGCTACAACTAGTGCTACCTACGAGCAGTACTTC | CASSLATTSATYEQYF | 16 | NA | TRBJ2-7 | NA | TRBV7-2
TGTGCCAGCAGCTGGACCGGGACAGGGGGCGCTTATGACGAGCAGTACTTC | CASSWTGTGGAYDEQYF | 17 | TRBD1 | TRBJ2-7 | many | TRBV7-2
TGTGCCAGCAGTGAGGGGAGTGAAGCTTTCTTT | CASSEGSEAFF | 11 | NA | TRBJ1-1 | many | TRBV12-3/TRBV12-4
TGCGCCAGCAGCTTGGTGGGACCAGTATCCCACGAGCAGTACTTC | CASSLVGPVSHEQYF | 15 | NA | TRBJ2-7 | NA | TRBV5-1
TGTGCCAGCAGCTTACTCGGTTGGACAGGGATAGCCGGGGAGCTGTTTTTT | CASSLLGWTGIAGELFF | 17 | TRBD1 | TRBJ2-2 | few | TRBV7-8
TGCAGTGCCCATGGCCTAGCGGGACAAGAGACCCAGTACTTC | CSAHGLAGQETQYF | 14 | TRBD2 | TRBJ2-5 | few | TRBV20-1
TGTGCCAGCAGCTTAAGCGGGGGGGCCGGGTACGAGCAGTACTTC | CASSLSGGAGYEQYF | 15 | TRBD2 | TRBJ2-7 | many | TRBV7-2
TGTGCCAGCAGCTTCGGGGGGGCTAACTATGGCTACACCTTC | CASSFGGANYGYTF | 14 | NA | TRBJ1-2 | many | TRBV7-2
TGTGCCAGCAGTGTCTTTCACGGGAACTATGGCTACACCTTC | CASSVFHGNYGYTF | 14 | NA | TRBJ1-2 | NA | TRBV2
TGTGCCAGCCGGAAAGCTAGGGAGCAGTACTTC | CASRKAREQYF | 11 | NA | TRBJ2-7 | NA | TRBV19
TGTGCCAGCATGACCTACGGCTATGGCTACACCTTC | CASMTYGYGYTF | 12 | NA | TRBJ1-2 | NA | TRBV5-7
TGTGCCAGCAGCCCACGGGCAGGGCCAACTACTGGAAACACCATATATTTT | CASSPRAGPTTGNTIYF | 17 | NA | TRBJ1-3 | few | TRBV6-6
TGTGCCTGGAGTCGAAGCCAGAGCACAGATACGCAGTATTTT | CAWSRSQSTDTQYF | 14 | NA | TRBJ2-3 | few | TRBV30
TGTGCCAGCAGCCGGAGGACAGGGACTGGAAACACCATATATTTT | CASSRRTGTGNTIYF | 15 | TRBD1 | TRBJ1-3 | many | TRBV7-2
TGTGCCAGCAGTAAGGGACAGGTAGCAAACACTGAAGCTTTCTTT | CASSKGQVANTEAFF | 15 | TRBD1 | TRBJ1-1 | few | TRBV6-5
TGTGCCAGCAGCTTAGGCGCGGGTCCTACTAACTATGGCTACACCTTC | CASSLGAGPTNYGYTF | 16 | NA | TRBJ1-2 | many | TRBV7-2
TGTGCCATCAGTTCAGGGTCCGAGCAGTACTTC | CAISSGSEQYF | 11 | NA | TRBJ2-7 | few | TRBV10-3
TGTGCCAGCAGCTTAGAAGTAGCGGGGACCCGTACGCAGTATTTT | CASSLEVAGTRTQYF | 15 | TRBD2 | TRBJ2-3 | many | TRBV7-2
TGTGCCAGCAGTTATCCAACAGGGCTTAACACCGGGGAGCTGTTTTTT | CASSYPTGLNTGELFF | 16 | NA | TRBJ2-2 | many | TRBV6-2/TRBV6-3
TGTGCCAGCAGCTTAGCGGTGACAGCCTACGAGCAGTACTTC | CASSLAVTAYEQYF | 14 | NA | TRBJ2-7 | many | TRBV7-6
TGCGCCAGCAGCTCCGACAGGGTCGAGACTGAAGCTTTCTTT | CASSSDRVETEAFF | 14 | TRBD1 | TRBJ1-1 | many | TRBV5-1
TGTGCCAGCAGCCTCCCCGACCTGGTAGGGGGATCCGAAGAGACCCAGTACTTC | CASSLPDLVGGSEETQYF | 18 | NA | TRBJ2-5 | NA | TRBV7-9
TGTGCCAGCAGGGGGTCCGGGGCGCAGAGCAATCAGCCCCAGCATTTT | CASRGSGAQSNQPQHF | 16 | TRBD1 | TRBJ1-5 | many | TRBV19
TGTGCCAGCAGCTTCCTGACAGGGCCTAATGAAAAACTGTTTTTT | CASSFLTGPNEKLFF | 15 | TRBD1 | TRBJ1-4 | many | TRBV7-2